The 14 T cell receptor beta chains listed next were all sequenced from one sample in a study of identical twins. One entry per CDR3 protein results from TCRdb running MiXCR on the 5' RACE reads. In the table there are about 520,000 distinct CDR3 sequences, roughly a fifth of which are singletons. The same data also contributed to another study, on T cells expressing NK-cell markers.

Sequenced sample: CD4+ T cells sorted from blood. The source is a woman aged 18-29 years in good health.

This chain links TRBV30 with TRBJ1-4; D gene uncertain. CDR3 length equals 15 residues. V shed 2 bases and J shed 2 bases, with 12 bases lying between them. The germline V gene encodes CDR1 GTSNPN and CDR2 SVGIG (reference sequence). DNA of the CDR3: TGTGCCTGGAGTACGGGTATATCGACTAATGAAAAACTGTTTTTT. Protein sequence: CAWSTGISTNEKLFF.

The rearrangement joins TRBV10-3 to TRBJ2-2; TRBD2 is a possible D gene (6 bases). CDR3 length: 14 residues. Trimming took 8 bases from V and 0 from J, leaving 10 bases between them. Germline CDR1 and CDR2: ENHRY and SYGVKD. CDR3 DNA sequence: TGTGCCATCCAGGGACTCGCGAACACCGGGGAGCTGTTTTTT. It encodes CAIQGLANTGELFF.

This clonotype showed up many times. This chain links TRBV12-3 or TRBV12-4 with TRBJ2-7; D gene uncertain. V lost 2 bases and J lost 0, with 14 bases in between. The CDR3 covers 16 residues. CDR3 sequence (DNA): TGTGCCAGCAGTTTAAATTTAGCCGGTAGCTCCTACGAGCAGTACTTC. It yields the protein CASSLNLAGSSYEQYF.

This clonotype has only one observation. J is TRBJ2-7 and V is TRBV5-1, with TRBD2 matching 7 bases. The CDR3 covers 15 residues. CDR1 and CDR2 (germline): SGHRS, YFSETQ. V dropped 9 bases and J dropped 6; count of bases not matched to a gene: 18. The DNA of the CDR3 is TGCGCCACCTCAGTGACGGGGGGTATCTTGGGCGAGCAGTACTTC. Its translation: CATSVTGGILGEQYF.

This clonotype was detected only a few times. The rearrangement uses TRBV20-1 and TRBJ2-5; 8 positions agree with TRBD2. CDR1 and CDR2 from the germline V gene are DFQATT and SNEGSKA (reference sequence). The J segment lost 2 bases and the V segment lost 6 bases, leaving 11 bases of the junction unmatched. This CDR3 is 15 amino acids long. The DNA for the CDR3 is TGCAGTGCCCGAGCTCTTAGCGGGGCACAAGAGACCCAGTACTTC. As protein: CSARALSGAQETQYF.

This clonotype occurred a few times. This sequence joins TRBV12-3 or TRBV12-4 and TRBJ2-1, with 11 bases matching TRBD2. The CDR3 is made up of 18 amino acids. The V segment lost 1 base and the J segment 0 bases; nucleotides outside the gene matches: 5. The CDR3 nucleotides read TGTGCCAGCAGTTTAGGTAGCGGGAGGGGGATCTCCTACAATGAGCAGTTCTTC. Residues: CASSLGSGRGISYNEQFF.

This rearrangement joins TRBV7-2 to TRBJ2-2; weak D call: TRBD2 (7 bases). From germline, CDR1 is SGHTA and CDR2 FQGNSA. The CDR3 loop spans 15 amino acids. V lost 5 bases and J 1 base, leaving 11 bases between the germline ends. CDR3 loop: CASSGRGRNTGELFF. The CDR3 region has the DNA TGTGCCAGCAGCGGGCGGGGGCGGAACACCGGGGAGCTGTTTTTT.

The gene calls are TRBV11-3 and TRBJ2-7, with D possibly being TRBD2 (6 bases). There are 17 residues in the CDR3. CDR1 is SGHNT, CDR2 YENEEA, per germline. V was trimmed by 5 bases and J by 4 bases, leaving 24 bases between them. The DNA of the CDR3 is TGTGCCAGCAGCCCAGGCGGGACCTCCCGTGGTTGGTACGAGCAGTACTTC. This sequence encodes CASSPGGTSRGWYEQYF.

CDR3 nucleotides: TGTGCCAGCAGTTCACGTGCCTGGGAGGGTTACAATGAGCAGTTCTTC. This translates into CASSSRAWEGYNEQFF. The genes are TRBV6-5 and TRBJ2-1, with TRBD2 identical over 7 bases. This CDR3 contains 16 residues. Unmatched junction bases numbered 10, after V lost 4 bases and J lost 4 bases. Germline CDR1 and CDR2: MNHEY and SVGAGI.

This clonotype was seen more than once but under ten times. The chain links TRBV7-2 to TRBJ2-7; D gene uncertain. Trimming cost V 1 base and J 6 bases, with 13 bases left between them. This CDR3 is 14 amino acids long. CDR1 is SGHTA, CDR2 FQGNSA, per germline. CDR3 sequence: CASSLVGSNGEQYF. In nucleotides, the CDR3 is TGTGCCAGCAGCTTAGTCGGTAGCAACGGCGAGCAGTACTTC.

This clonotype was seen a handful of times. V gene TRBV15 combines with J gene TRBJ2-7; the match to TRBD1 covers 10 bases. J gave up 2 bases and V 4 bases, and 5 bases lay outside the gene matches. Germline values: CDR1 LNHNV, CDR2 YYDKDF (reference sequence). CDR3 length: 15 amino acids. Here the CDR3 reads CATSNIGQGAYEQYF. The CDR3 nucleotides read TGTGCCACCAGCAATATTGGACAGGGGGCCTACGAGCAGTACTTC. Complete variable domain (other parts from reference TRBV15 and TRBJ2-7): DAMVIQNPRYQVTQFGKPVTLSCSQTLNHNVMYWYQQKSSQAPKLLFHYYDKDFNNEADTPDNFQSRRPNTSFCFLDIRSPGLGDTAMYLCATSNIGQGAYEQYFGPGTRLTVT.

The chain couples TRBV15 to TRBJ2-2; TRBD2 aligns across 9 bases. CDR3 size: 17 residues. Germline V lookup: CDR1 LNHNV, CDR2 YYDKDF (reference sequence). Trimming removed 3 bases from V and 3 bases from J; junction bases left unmatched: 8. CDR3 residues: CATSSPYSGRYTGELFF. The CDR3 DNA follows: TGTGCCACCAGCAGCCCCTATAGCGGGAGATACACCGGGGAGCTGTTTTTT.

This clonotype showed up just a few times. The junction and the germline gene differ at one end; a read error may be behind it. CDR3 DNA sequence: TGTGCCAGCAGCCCCTCTGGACAGAGCGACCCCTCCTTC. It translates to CASSPSGQSDPSF. The V gene is TRBV7-9, the J gene TRBJ2-7, with a weak D call TRBD1 (6 bases). The CDR3 contains 13 residues. Germline CDR1 reads SEHNR; CDR2 reads FQNEAQ (reference sequence).

The gene calls are TRBV6-5 and TRBJ2-7; D is unresolved. The CDR3 is 17 amino acids. V was pared by 4 bases and J by 5 bases, with 24 bases between. Germline V gene data show CDR1 as MNHEY and CDR2 as SVGAGI. In DNA, the CDR3 is TGTGCCAGCAGTTCCCCTATTAAGGGATCTCAGGCCAACGAGCAGTACTTC. Residues: CASSSPIKGSQANEQYF.